Presented here are 2 T cell receptor beta chains from one specimen sequenced in a study of blood T cell repertoires in COVID-19. Method: immunoSEQ multiplex PCR; TCRdb's copy keeps in-frame clones and lacks some. The sample includes 150,000 or so clones, 90% to 95% of them seen just once. Sequencing was done on a sample of peripheral blood. The receptors were sampled from a woman aged 45 to 65 with acute or convalescent COVID-19.

The V and J genes are TRBV14 and TRBJ2-7; TRBD2 matches 11 bases. The CDR3 consists of 17 residues. CDR1 SGHDN and CDR2 FVKESK come from the germline V gene. J was trimmed by 0 bases and V by 5 bases; bases with no gene match: 9. CDR3 sequence: CASSLAGGPLYSYEQYF. The CDR3 bases are TGTGCCAGCAGCTTAGCGGGGGGGCCCCTTTACTCCTACGAGCAGTACTTC. Combining the CDR3 with reference TRBV14 and TRBJ2-7 gives the whole variable domain EAGVTQFPSHSVIEKGQTVTLRCDPISGHDNLYWYRRVMGKEIKFLLHFVKESKQDESGMPNNRFLAERTGGTYSTLKVQPAELEDSGVYFCASSLAGGPLYSYEQYFGPGTRLTVT.

The V gene is TRBV5-1, the J gene TRBJ1-1; TRBD1 aligns across 7 bases. CDR3 length equals 14 residues. V trimming: 5 bases; J trimming: 4 bases; junction bases outside the gene matches: 8. Germline assignment: CDR1 SGHRS and CDR2 YFSETQ. This CDR3 is CASSSGQEGTEAFF. CDR3 in DNA: TGCGCCAGCAGTTCCGGACAGGAGGGCACTGAAGCTTTCTTT.